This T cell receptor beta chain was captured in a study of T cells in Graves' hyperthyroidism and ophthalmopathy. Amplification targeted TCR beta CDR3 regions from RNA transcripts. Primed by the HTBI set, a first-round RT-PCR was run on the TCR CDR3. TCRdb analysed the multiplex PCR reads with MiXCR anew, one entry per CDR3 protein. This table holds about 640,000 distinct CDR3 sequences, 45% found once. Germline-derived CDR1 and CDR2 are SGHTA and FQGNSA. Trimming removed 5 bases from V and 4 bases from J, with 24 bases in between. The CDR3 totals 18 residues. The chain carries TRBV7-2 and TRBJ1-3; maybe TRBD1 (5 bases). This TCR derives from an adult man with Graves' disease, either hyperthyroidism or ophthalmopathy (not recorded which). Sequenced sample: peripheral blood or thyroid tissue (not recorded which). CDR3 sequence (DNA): TGTGCCAGCAGCCAAGTATATCGGGACCTCAAGCCGGGAAACACCATATATTTT. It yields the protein CASSQVYRDLKPGNTIYF.